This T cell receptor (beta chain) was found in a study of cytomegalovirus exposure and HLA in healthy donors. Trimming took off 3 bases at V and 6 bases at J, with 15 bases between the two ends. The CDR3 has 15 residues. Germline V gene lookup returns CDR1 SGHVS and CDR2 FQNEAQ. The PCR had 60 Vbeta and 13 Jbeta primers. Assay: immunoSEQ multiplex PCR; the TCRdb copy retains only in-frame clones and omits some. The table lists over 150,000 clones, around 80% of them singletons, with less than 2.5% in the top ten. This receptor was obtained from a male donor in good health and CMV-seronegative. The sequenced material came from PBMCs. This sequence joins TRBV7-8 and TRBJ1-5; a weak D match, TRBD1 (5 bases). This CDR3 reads CASSFGRLGGQPQHF. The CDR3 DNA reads TGTGCCAGCAGCTTCGGCAGGCTGGGGGGTCAGCCCCAGCATTTT. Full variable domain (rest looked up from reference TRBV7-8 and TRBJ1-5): GAGVSQSPRYKVAKRGQDVALRCDPISGHVSLFWYQQALGQGPEFLTYFQNEAQLDKSGLPSDRFFAERPEGSVSTLKIQRTQQEDSAVYLCASSFGRLGGQPQHFGDGTRLSIL.